This T cell receptor (beta chain) was sequenced in a study of T cell changes during pregnancy in multiple sclerosis (dated by TCRdb to about 2019). Turning to the overall study: In women with multiple sclerosis, the researchers looked at how the T cell repertoire shifted as pregnancy progressed.

V and J lose 5 bases and 7 bases, and a span of 6 bases separates them. The germline V gene sets CDR1 to SNHLY and CDR2 to FYNNEI. The CDR3 has 12 amino acids, counting the end cysteine and phenylalanine. CDR3 DNA only is kept here, 36 bases in frame from base 1. Receptor amplification or capture employed the immunoSEQ multiplex PCR assay. What TCRdb holds here is the immuneACCESS table cut down to in-frame rearrangements. Part of the clones is not present; checked against another copy, under half of the missing clones reflect an unresolved V gene, and the others are unexplained. This sample has roughly 110,000 clones in its table, and just under 95% of those were observed once. Around 0.8% of the sample is in the top ten clones. A note on this clone: Its antigen remains undetermined. The sample holds no much larger clone one base away, and base qualities are not on file.

The chain is assembled from TRBV2 and TRBJ1-6; no D segment can be confidently identified. The sequence was collected from a female donor in good health, enrolled as a control in a pregnancy study. The input for sequencing was peripheral blood, taken in the third trimester of pregnancy. The CDR3 protein sequence reads: CASSIENSPLHF. The nucleotide sequence reads as follows: TGTGCCAGCAGTATAGAGAATTCACCCCTCCACTTT.